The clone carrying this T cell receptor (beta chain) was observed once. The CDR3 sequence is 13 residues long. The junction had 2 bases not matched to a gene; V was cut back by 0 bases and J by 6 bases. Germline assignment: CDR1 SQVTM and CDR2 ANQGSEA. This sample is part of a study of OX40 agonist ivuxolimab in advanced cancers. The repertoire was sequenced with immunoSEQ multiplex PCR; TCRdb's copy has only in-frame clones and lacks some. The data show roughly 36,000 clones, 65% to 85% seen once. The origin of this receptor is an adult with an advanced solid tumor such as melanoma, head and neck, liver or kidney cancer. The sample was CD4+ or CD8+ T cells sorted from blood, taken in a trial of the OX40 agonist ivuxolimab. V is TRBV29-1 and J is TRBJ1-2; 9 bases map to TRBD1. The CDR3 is CSVEDTGGNGYTF. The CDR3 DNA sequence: TGCAGCGTTGAAGATACAGGGGGCAATGGCTACACCTTC.